This T cell receptor (beta chain) was obtained from a study of vaccination and CD4 T cells after COVID-19. Findings and limits, study-wide: Spike mono-reactivity marked 304 of 307 vaccine-specific clones in convalescent patients.

Treatment specified: roughly 10-day PBMC culture with coronavirus spike peptide pools or control peptides (ViraFEST assay). ViraFEST enlarged antigen-specific T cell populations with peptide pools and afterwards sequenced TCRs. As regards this clonotype: Its antigen remains unknown.

With 0 bases clipped from V and 12 bases from J, the junction kept 3 bases outside the gene matches. The CDR3 loop spans 13 amino acids. Per the germline V gene, CDR1 is LGHDT and CDR2 is YNNKEL (reference sequence). The Oncomine TCR Beta short-read assay sequenced DNA from cultured CD4+ T cells. MiXCR, applied by TCRdb to the PCR reads, yields one record per CDR3 protein. This repertoire shows some 16,000 distinct CDR3 sequences, about 75% found once; its top ten account for 15% to 20%. The V gene is TRBV3-1, the J gene TRBJ2-1; 9 bases agree with TRBD2. The TCR originated in a human donor who had recovered from COVID-19. The sample comprised CD4+ T cells from blood, cultured in vitro. As DNA, the CDR3 is TGTGCCAGCAGCCAAGATAGCGGGAGTCGGCAGTTCTTC. Its protein product is CASSQDSGSRQFF.